Below, 2 T cell receptor beta chains from the same sample are listed, as sequenced in a study of post-analysis software for immune sequencing data. No antigens are known for them. Researchers reported that TCR beta cDNA libraries carried unique molecular identifiers. Each CDR3 protein is one row after TCRdb ran MiXCR on the PCR reads. The sample shows about 460,000 distinct CDR3 sequences, around 40% of them seen only once. Regarding the study as a whole: Relative to controls, patients had about 5 TRBV segments at higher frequency, with TRBV5-6, TRBV5-1 and TRBV20-1 among these.

The sequenced material came from blood. Receptors were obtained from a girl aged 5-17 years with multiple sclerosis.

This chain joins TRBV20-1 and TRBJ2-3, with 8 bases identical to TRBD1. CDR1 DFQATT and CDR2 SNEGSKA come from the germline V gene (reference sequence). CDR3 length equals 17 residues. J lost 7 bases, V lost 5 bases, and 20 bases had no gene match. Written as DNA, the CDR3 is TGCAGTGCTCAAGACTTTTTCCGGGACAGGATTTTTAATACGCAGTATTTT. Its translation is CSAQDFFRDRIFNTQYF.

The chain employs TRBV12-3 or TRBV12-4 and TRBJ2-7, with D possibly called TRBD1 or TRBD2 (5 bases each). Deletions cut 5 bases from V and 0 bases from J, with 8 bases between. The CDR3 runs 13 residues. The CDR3 sequence: CASSGTLSYEQYF. CDR3 in DNA: TGTGCCAGCAGTGGGACCCTCTCCTACGAGCAGTACTTC.